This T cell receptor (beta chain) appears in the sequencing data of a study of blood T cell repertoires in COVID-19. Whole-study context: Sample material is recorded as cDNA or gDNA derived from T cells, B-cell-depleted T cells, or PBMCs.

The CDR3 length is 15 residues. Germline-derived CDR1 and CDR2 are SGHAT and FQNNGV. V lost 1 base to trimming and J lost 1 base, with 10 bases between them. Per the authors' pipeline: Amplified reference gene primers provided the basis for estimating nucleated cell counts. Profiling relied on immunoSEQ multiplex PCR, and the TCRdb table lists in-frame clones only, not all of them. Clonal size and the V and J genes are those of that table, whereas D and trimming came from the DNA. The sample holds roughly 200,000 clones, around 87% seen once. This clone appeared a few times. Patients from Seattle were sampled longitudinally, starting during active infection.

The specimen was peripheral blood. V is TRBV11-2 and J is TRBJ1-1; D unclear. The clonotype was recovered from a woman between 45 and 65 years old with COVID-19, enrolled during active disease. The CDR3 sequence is CASSLVGRGNTEAFF. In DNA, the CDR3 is TGTGCCAGCAGCTTAGTCGGGCGGGGGAACACTGAAGCTTTCTTT.